A selection of T cell receptor beta chains follows, all from one sample in a study of T cell responses to AZD1222 COVID-19 vaccine. TCRdb's table, derived via immunoSEQ multiplex PCR, lists solely in-frame clones and lacks some. Counted here are 100,000 or so clones, more than 75% occurring once; the ten biggest clones make up approximately 15%. The sample consisted of peripheral blood, taken on day 0 of AZD1222 vaccination. All receptors derive from an adult in good health. Each CDR3 is given with its conserved first and last residue. A D gene is named only where the DNA matches it firmly. Clone size appears in some rows only: once, few, many, or a class for an expanded clone.

clone size: NA
D gene: NA
V gene: TRBV19
J gene: TRBJ2-7
CDR3 length: 13
CDR3 protein: CASSITTLYEQYF
CDR3 DNA: TGTGCCAGTAGTATAACAACTCTCTACGAGCAGTACTTC

clone size: NA
D gene: NA
V gene: TRBV5-1
J gene: TRBJ1-1
CDR3 length: 14
CDR3 protein: CASSLGVMNTEAFF
CDR3 DNA: TGCGCCAGCAGCTTGGGCGTCATGAACACTGAAGCTTTCTTT

clone size: NA
D gene: TRBD1
V gene: TRBV5-4
J gene: TRBJ1-6
CDR3 length: 16
CDR3 protein: CASSPGTGTRNSPLHF
CDR3 DNA: TGTGCCAGCAGCCCAGGGACAGGCACTCGGAATTCACCCCTCCACTTT

clone size: NA
D gene: NA
V gene: TRBV7-2
J gene: TRBJ2-1
CDR3 length: 15
CDR3 protein: CASSFSRSSYNEQFF
CDR3 DNA: TGTGCCAGCAGCTTCAGCCGGAGCTCCTACAATGAGCAGTTCTTC

clone size: NA
D gene: NA
V gene: TRBV6-5
J gene: TRBJ1-6
CDR3 length: 13
CDR3 protein: CAIDSLDNSPLHF
CDR3 DNA: TGTGCCATCGACAGTTTAGATAATTCACCCCTCCACTTT

clone size: NA
D gene: NA
V gene: TRBV18
J gene: TRBJ2-7
CDR3 length: 14
CDR3 protein: CASSRDPLPYEQYF
CDR3 DNA: TGTGCCAGCTCAAGGGACCCTCTTCCCTACGAGCAGTACTTC

clone size: NA
D gene: TRBD1
V gene: TRBV11-2
J gene: TRBJ2-7
CDR3 length: 15
CDR3 protein: CASSLGPDRVPEQYF
CDR3 DNA: TGTGCCAGCAGCTTAGGCCCGGACAGGGTCCCCGAGCAGTACTTC

clone size: NA
D gene: NA
V gene: TRBV2
J gene: TRBJ1-6
CDR3 length: 14
CDR3 protein: CASRMAGMASPLHF
CDR3 DNA: TGTGCCAGCAGGATGGCAGGGATGGCCTCACCCCTCCACTTT

clone size: NA
D gene: TRBD1
V gene: TRBV7-3
J gene: TRBJ1-2
CDR3 length: 16
CDR3 protein: CASSYDSTGGRGGYTF
CDR3 DNA: TGTGCCAGCAGCTACGACTCCACAGGGGGCAGGGGTGGCTACACCTTC

clone size: NA
D gene: NA
V gene: TRBV28
J gene: TRBJ2-5
CDR3 length: 16
CDR3 protein: CASSLAPGSGQETQYF
CDR3 DNA: TGTGCCAGCAGTTTAGCCCCGGGTAGCGGCCAAGAGACCCAGTACTTC

clone size: NA
D gene: NA
V gene: TRBV5-4
J gene: TRBJ2-6
CDR3 length: 18
CDR3 protein: CASSVPEGVYSGANVLTF
CDR3 DNA: TGTGCCAGCAGTGTCCCCGAGGGGGTTTACTCTGGGGCCAACGTCCTGACTTTC

clone size: NA
D gene: NA
V gene: TRBV9
J gene: TRBJ1-3
CDR3 length: 14
CDR3 protein: CASSEQGPGNTIYF
CDR3 DNA: TGTGCCAGCAGCGAACAGGGTCCCGGAAACACCATATATTTT

clone size: NA
D gene: NA
V gene: TRBV28
J gene: TRBJ1-4
CDR3 length: 12
CDR3 protein: CATTKRDEKLFF
CDR3 DNA: TGTGCCACCACAAAGAGGGACGAAAAACTGTTTTTT

clone size: NA
D gene: TRBD1
V gene: TRBV27
J gene: TRBJ1-6
CDR3 length: 18
CDR3 protein: CASSLSRRGLSYNSPLHF
CDR3 DNA: TGTGCCAGCAGTTTATCAAGGAGGGGGCTATCATATAATTCACCCCTCCACTTT

clone size: NA
D gene: NA
V gene: TRBV30
J gene: TRBJ2-1
CDR3 length: 12
CDR3 protein: CAWSVFMDEQFF
CDR3 DNA: TGTGCCTGGAGTGTATTTATGGATGAGCAGTTCTTC

clone size: NA
D gene: NA
V gene: TRBV11-1
J gene: TRBJ1-2
CDR3 length: 14
CDR3 protein: CASSLVGTNYGYTF
CDR3 DNA: TGTGCCAGCAGCTTAGTTGGGACCAACTATGGCTACACCTTC

clone size: NA
D gene: NA
V gene: TRBV5-1
J gene: TRBJ1-1
CDR3 length: 13
CDR3 protein: CASSLGQSTEAFF
CDR3 DNA: TGCGCCAGCAGCTTGGGACAGAGCACTGAAGCTTTCTTT

clone size: NA
D gene: NA
V gene: TRBV28
J gene: TRBJ1-2
CDR3 length: 15
CDR3 protein: CASSRTQEGVHGYTF
CDR3 DNA: TGTGCCAGCAGTCGCACCCAGGAGGGGGTTCATGGCTACACCTTC

clone size: NA
D gene: NA
V gene: TRBV18
J gene: TRBJ2-2
CDR3 length: 17
CDR3 protein: CASSPSRGGANTGELFF
CDR3 DNA: TGTGCCAGCTCACCCTCTAGGGGGGGAGCGAACACCGGGGAGCTGTTTTTT

clone size: few
D gene: NA
V gene: TRBV5-8
J gene: TRBJ1-5
CDR3 length: 16
CDR3 protein: CASSRYLDSSNQPQHF
CDR3 DNA: TGTGCCAGCAGCCGATACCTTGACAGCAGCAATCAGCCCCAGCATTTT

clone size: NA
D gene: TRBD2
V gene: TRBV4-2
J gene: TRBJ2-1
CDR3 length: 17
CDR3 protein: CASSPFVAGGGHNEQFF
CDR3 DNA: TGTGCCAGCAGCCCCTTCGTAGCGGGAGGGGGCCACAATGAGCAGTTCTTC

clone size: NA
D gene: NA
V gene: TRBV28
J gene: TRBJ1-2
CDR3 length: 11
CDR3 protein: CASSYKYGYTF
CDR3 DNA: TGTGCCAGCAGTTATAAGTATGGCTACACCTTC

clone size: NA
D gene: TRBD2
V gene: TRBV28
J gene: TRBJ2-7
CDR3 length: 14
CDR3 protein: CASIAGTSGIEQYF
CDR3 DNA: TGTGCCAGCATCGCTGGGACTAGCGGGATCGAGCAGTACTTC

clone size: NA
D gene: TRBD2
V gene: TRBV19
J gene: TRBJ2-7
CDR3 length: 15
CDR3 protein: CASSINSGGFFEQYF
CDR3 DNA: TGTGCCAGTAGTATTAATTCGGGAGGTTTTTTCGAGCAGTACTTC

clone size: NA
D gene: TRBD1
V gene: TRBV5-1
J gene: TRBJ1-2
CDR3 length: 15
CDR3 protein: CASSLALGTGYGYTF
CDR3 DNA: TGCGCCAGCAGCTTGGCCCTCGGGACAGGATATGGCTACACCTTC

clone size: NA
D gene: NA
V gene: TRBV5-6
J gene: TRBJ2-7
CDR3 length: 13
CDR3 protein: CASTPSYSYEQYF
CDR3 DNA: TGTGCCAGCACCCCTTCCTACTCCTACGAGCAGTACTTC

clone size: NA
D gene: TRBD1
V gene: TRBV5-1
J gene: TRBJ1-4
CDR3 length: 15
CDR3 protein: CASSLAGGTNEKLFF
CDR3 DNA: TGCGCCAGCAGCCTCGCAGGGGGCACTAATGAAAAACTGTTTTTT

clone size: NA
D gene: NA
V gene: TRBV6-5
J gene: TRBJ1-1
CDR3 length: 13
CDR3 protein: CASSYSLGTEAFF
CDR3 DNA: TGTGCCAGCAGTTACTCCTTAGGCACTGAAGCTTTCTTT

clone size: NA
D gene: TRBD1
V gene: TRBV11-3
J gene: TRBJ1-1
CDR3 length: 15
CDR3 protein: CASSLGTGRDTEAFF
CDR3 DNA: TGTGCCAGCAGCTTAGGGACAGGGAGGGACACTGAAGCTTTCTTT

clone size: NA
D gene: NA
V gene: TRBV10-1
J gene: TRBJ1-2
CDR3 length: 13
CDR3 protein: CASSPLRGAGYTF
CDR3 DNA: TGCGCCAGCAGTCCTCTCCGGGGGGCTGGCTACACCTTC

clone size: NA
D gene: NA
V gene: TRBV11-3
J gene: TRBJ2-1
CDR3 length: 16
CDR3 protein: CASSLSTGGSYNEQFF
CDR3 DNA: TGTGCCAGCAGCCTCTCAACAGGCGGCTCCTACAATGAGCAGTTCTTC

clone size: once
D gene: NA
V gene: TRBV13
J gene: TRBJ1-3
CDR3 length: 12
CDR3 protein: CASSLQGNTIYF
CDR3 DNA: TGTGCCAGCAGCTTACAAGGAAACACCATATATTTT

clone size: NA
D gene: NA
V gene: TRBV7-2
J gene: TRBJ2-3
CDR3 length: 13
CDR3 protein: CASSLVSTDTQYF
CDR3 DNA: TGTGCCAGCAGCTTAGTTAGCACAGATACGCAGTATTTT

clone size: NA
D gene: NA
V gene: TRBV12-3/TRBV12-4
J gene: TRBJ2-7
CDR3 length: 13
CDR3 protein: CASSSTNSYEQYF
CDR3 DNA: TGTGCCAGCAGTTCCACGAATTCCTACGAGCAGTACTTC

clone size: NA
D gene: NA
V gene: TRBV28
J gene: TRBJ1-3
CDR3 length: 15
CDR3 protein: CASSLWAARGNTIYF
CDR3 DNA: TGTGCCAGCAGTTTATGGGCAGCAAGAGGAAACACCATATATTTT

clone size: NA
D gene: NA
V gene: TRBV2
J gene: TRBJ2-2
CDR3 length: 16
CDR3 protein: CASSELGAENTGELFF
CDR3 DNA: TGTGCCAGCAGTGAGTTGGGGGCGGAGAACACCGGGGAGCTGTTTTTT

clone size: NA
D gene: TRBD2
V gene: TRBV14
J gene: TRBJ2-1
CDR3 length: 16
CDR3 protein: CASSPGGLAGHNEQFF
CDR3 DNA: TGTGCCAGCAGCCCCGGAGGACTAGCGGGCCACAATGAGCAGTTCTTC

clone size: NA
D gene: NA
V gene: TRBV30
J gene: TRBJ1-2
CDR3 length: 14
CDR3 protein: CAWSPRGIKYGYTF
CDR3 DNA: TGTGCCTGGAGTCCTCGGGGCATTAAGTATGGCTACACCTTC

clone size: NA
D gene: TRBD2
V gene: TRBV4-2
J gene: TRBJ2-2
CDR3 length: 16
CDR3 protein: CASSLRLAGATGELFF
CDR3 DNA: TGTGCCAGCAGCCTAAGACTAGCGGGAGCCACCGGGGAGCTGTTTTTT

clone size: NA
D gene: NA
V gene: TRBV5-6
J gene: TRBJ1-3
CDR3 length: 16
CDR3 protein: CASSLAGADSGNTIYF
CDR3 DNA: TGTGCCAGCAGCTTGGCCGGGGCAGACTCTGGAAACACCATATATTTT

clone size: NA
D gene: TRBD1
V gene: TRBV27
J gene: TRBJ1-5
CDR3 length: 12
CDR3 protein: CASWTGVQPQHF
CDR3 DNA: TGTGCCAGCTGGACAGGGGTGCAGCCCCAGCATTTT

clone size: NA
D gene: NA
V gene: TRBV30
J gene: TRBJ1-4
CDR3 length: 12
CDR3 protein: CASRTRGEKLFF
CDR3 DNA: TGTGCCTCCAGGACCCGGGGTGAAAAACTGTTTTTT

clone size: NA
D gene: TRBD2
V gene: TRBV15
J gene: TRBJ2-1
CDR3 length: 15
CDR3 protein: CATTPGGRRYNEQFF
CDR3 DNA: TGTGCCACCACCCCAGGCGGGAGGCGCTACAATGAGCAGTTCTTC

clone size: NA
D gene: NA
V gene: TRBV3-1/TRBV3-2
J gene: TRBJ1-6
CDR3 length: 16
CDR3 protein: CASSQGKGSYNSPLHF
CDR3 DNA: TGTGCCAGCAGCCAAGGAAAGGGCTCCTATAATTCACCCCTCCACTTT

clone size: NA
D gene: TRBD1
V gene: TRBV5-6
J gene: TRBJ2-3
CDR3 length: 16
CDR3 protein: CASSPARQGITDTQYF
CDR3 DNA: TGTGCCAGCAGCCCGGCTAGACAGGGGATCACAGATACGCAGTATTTT

clone size: NA
D gene: NA
V gene: TRBV5-1
J gene: TRBJ1-2
CDR3 length: 16
CDR3 protein: CASSLAVAGTNYGYTF
CDR3 DNA: TGCGCCAGCAGCTTGGCCGTAGCAGGGACTAACTATGGCTACACCTTC

clone size: NA
D gene: TRBD2
V gene: TRBV7-8
J gene: TRBJ2-3
CDR3 length: 16
CDR3 protein: CASSPASSGNADTQYF
CDR3 DNA: TGTGCCAGCAGCCCTGCTTCTAGCGGGAACGCAGATACGCAGTATTTT

clone size: once
D gene: NA
V gene: TRBV28
J gene: TRBJ2-3
CDR3 length: 12
CDR3 protein: CASSRNTDTQYF
CDR3 DNA: TGTGCCAGCAGCCGAAACACAGATACGCAGTATTTT

clone size: NA
D gene: NA
V gene: TRBV2
J gene: TRBJ1-2
CDR3 length: 12
CDR3 protein: CATRNLGRGYTF
CDR3 DNA: TGTGCCACCAGAAATTTAGGTCGCGGCTACACCTTC

clone size: NA
D gene: NA
V gene: TRBV5-4
J gene: TRBJ1-3
CDR3 length: 18
CDR3 protein: CASSPRAGSALSGNTIYF
CDR3 DNA: TGTGCCAGCAGCCCGAGGGCAGGGTCCGCTCTCTCTGGAAACACCATATATTTT